This T cell receptor beta chain was sequenced in a study of blood T cell repertoires in COVID-19. TCRdb's copy holds only in-frame clones and misses some; the assay was immunoSEQ multiplex PCR. Counted here are under 85,000 clones, about 86% occurring once; the ten biggest clones make up roughly 5.4%. Germline CDR1 SEHNR, CDR2 FQNEAQ (reference sequence). This CDR3 region has 14 residues. V was pared by 5 bases and J by 5 bases, with 6 bases of the junction left unmatched. The J gene is TRBJ2-3, the V gene TRBV7-9, with 8 bases fitting TRBD1. The sample was peripheral blood. This clonotype originated in a man aged 50 to 60 with active COVID-19. CDR3: CASSPGGPVDTQYF. The DNA for the CDR3 is TGTGCCAGCAGCCCAGGGGGCCCTGTAGATACGCAGTATTTT. The entire variable domain, with the rest obtained from reference TRBV7-9 and TRBJ2-3, is as follows: DTGVSQNPRHKITKRGQNVTFRCDPISEHNRLYWYRQTLGQGPEFLTYFQNEAQLEKSRLLSDRFSAERPKGSFSTLEIQRTEQGDSAMYLCASSPGGPVDTQYFGPGTRLTVL.